This TCR beta chain was sequenced for a study of T cells after yellow fever vaccination. Production of TCR cDNA was by 5'RACE template switching, which also added a universal primer site and UMIs. In TCRdb, the 5' RACE reads were re-called with MiXCR into one record per CDR3 protein. Here the sample spans fewer than 500,000 distinct CDR3 sequences, roughly 20% being singletons. A note on this clonotype: Its antigen remains unidentified.

Regarding the study as a whole: Contaminating bulk clonotypes could be abundant in FACS-sorted repertoires. On re-exposure, the response was weaker but peaked faster, at day 5 versus 15. After the booster, nearly 98% of CD4 and around nine tenths of CD8 primary-response clones were re-detected.

This CDR3 contains 14 residues. Germline V gene data show CDR1 as SNHLY and CDR2 as FYNNEI. Between the trimmed V and J ends, which lost 8 bases and 8 bases, there was a span of 19 bases. The TCR originated in a man between 18 and 29 years old who received the YFV17D yellow fever vaccine. This rearrangement joins TRBV2 to TRBJ2-1; D unresolved. The source was PBMCs, collected before the yellow fever booster vaccination. The CDR3 region has the DNA TGTGCCAGCGTTCCCGACACGGGTGGGTATGAGCAGTTCTTC. Its translation is CASVPDTGGYEQFF.